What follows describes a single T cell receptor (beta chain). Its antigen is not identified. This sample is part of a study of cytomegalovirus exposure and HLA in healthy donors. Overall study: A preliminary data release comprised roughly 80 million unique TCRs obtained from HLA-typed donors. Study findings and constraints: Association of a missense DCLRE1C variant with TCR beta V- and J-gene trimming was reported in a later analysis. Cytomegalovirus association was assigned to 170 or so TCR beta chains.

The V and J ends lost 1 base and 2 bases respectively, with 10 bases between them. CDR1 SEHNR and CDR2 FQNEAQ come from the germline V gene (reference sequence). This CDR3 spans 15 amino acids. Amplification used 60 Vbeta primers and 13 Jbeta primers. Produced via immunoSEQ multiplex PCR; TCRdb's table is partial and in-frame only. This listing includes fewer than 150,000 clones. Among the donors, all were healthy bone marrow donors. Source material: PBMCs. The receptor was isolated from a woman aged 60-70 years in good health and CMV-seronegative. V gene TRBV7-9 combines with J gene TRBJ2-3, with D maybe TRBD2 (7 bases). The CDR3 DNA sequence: TGTGCCAGCAGCTTAGGGGGGGGGCTCACAGATACGCAGTATTTT. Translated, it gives CASSLGGGLTDTQYF. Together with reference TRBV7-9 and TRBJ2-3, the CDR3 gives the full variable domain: DTGVSQNPRHKITKRGQNVTFRCDPISEHNRLYWYRQTLGQGPEFLTYFQNEAQLEKSRLLSDRFSAERPKGSFSTLEIQRTEQGDSAMYLCASSLGGGLTDTQYFGPGTRLTVL.